The clone carrying this TCR beta chain was detected once. The antigen remains unidentified. This entry belongs to a study of identifying expanded T cells in peripheral blood. General study results and limits: Two-week clone count variance significantly increased as total template count grew.

Assay: immunoSEQ multiplex PCR; the TCRdb copy retains only in-frame clones and omits some. The data contain some 90,000 clones, 70% to 90% of them seen just once; the ten biggest clones take up roughly 20%. Collection occurred without any documented infections or immune events in donors. This CDR3 contains 14 residues. CDR1 and CDR2 (germline): SEHNR, FQNEAQ (reference sequence). The V gene end was trimmed by 9 bases and the J gene end by 4 bases; junction bases not matched to a gene: 11. This TCR was recovered from a person aged 18-69 years in good health. The sample was blood. The rearrangement joins TRBV7-9 to TRBJ2-5; TRBD1 aligns across 7 bases. CDR3 bases: TGTGCCAGTTCTCCGGGGTACAGGGGAGAGACCCAGTACTTC. The encoded protein is CASSPGYRGETQYF.